This TCR beta chain was documented in a study of OX40 agonist ivuxolimab in advanced cancers. A note on this clone: The target antigen is unknown.

General study results and limits: Researchers report that CD8+ T cells had, on average, more expanded clones than CD4+. Clonal expansion among partial responders at 0.1-3.0 mg/kg ranked near the lowest. Expanded peripheral T cell antigen specificity was not determined.

CDR1 MGHRA and CDR2 YSYEKL come from the germline V gene. V was pared by 4 bases and J by 1 base, with 13 bases between. This CDR3 is built from 15 residues. Method: immunoSEQ multiplex PCR; TCRdb's copy keeps in-frame clones and lacks some. Seen here are 40,000 to 45,000 clones, 80% to 95% observed once, and the top ten hold over 12%. V is TRBV4-1 and J is TRBJ1-2; possible D gene TRBD1, 6 bases. The material sequenced was CD4+ or CD8+ T cells sorted from blood, taken in a trial of the OX40 agonist ivuxolimab. The origin of this receptor is an adult with an advanced solid tumor such as melanoma, head and neck, liver or kidney cancer. Here the CDR3 reads CASSRTTGNNYGYTF. In nucleotides, the CDR3 is TGCGCCAGCAGCCGGACGACAGGAAATAACTATGGCTACACCTTC.